This T cell receptor beta chain was sequenced in a study of identical twins listed by TCRdb under 2016. Context from the whole study: To test whether fetal clonotypes persist, this study deep-sequenced TCR alpha and beta repertoires from monozygotic twins, from unrelated adults of various ages, and from cord blood. To rule out contamination, the twin experiments were replicated at different times with different library preparation protocols. Findings and caveats that apply to the study as a whole: Abundant cord blood beta clonotypes had fewer insertions, young adult naive repertoires showed a similar but weaker trend, and memory repertoires showed no such trend. Because the same donors could not be followed over many years, the conclusions depended on cross-sectional statistical analysis. A weaker excess of twin sharing was found in beta out-of-frame sequences because the signal-to-noise ratio was lowered by fewer shared sequences. Invariant T cells such as MAIT and iNKT could partly confound zero-insertion analyses, although diverse VJ usage argued against such confounding for most clonotypes. Compared with coincidental sharing between unrelated individuals, an excess of low generation-probability sequences was observed among out-of-frame TCR alpha sequences shared between twins. In monozygotic twins, out-of-frame TCR alpha sharing was systematically underestimated by recombination models, although the models agreed with sharing between unrelated individuals.

About this clonotype: Its antigen specificity is not known. Qualities for individual bases were not recorded, and no much larger clone is one base off.

Every donor in the study was a healthy Caucasian. Preparation of the library involved 5' RACE. The sequencer was an Illumina HiSeq 2000. Template switching introduced a universal primer binding site; the final cDNA contained a unique molecular identifier, enabling accurate counting of TCR cDNA molecules. Specific primers in the conserved constant-segment region were used to synthesize first-strand cDNA for the TCR alpha and beta chains. To control for contamination, each cDNA library was double barcoded with a SMART-Mk sample barcode plus Illumina barcodes. TruSeq adapter sequences along with Illumina sample barcodes were introduced in two successive PCR steps. The TCR alpha and beta cDNA libraries were sequenced on the Illumina HiSeq platform using custom primers. As for the authors' bioinformatics: MiGEC was used to process raw reads and extract unique molecular identifiers, and MiXCR was used to find CDR3 positions. For each individual, recombination models were inferred using an EM algorithm with the repgenHMM and IGoR tools. Shared clonotype analysis was performed with the tcR package in R, normalizing sharing by the product of cloneset sizes. Out-of-frame nonproductive sequences were analyzed to study raw recombination free of thymic and clonal selection effects. The raw public data were reprocessed by TCRdb itself: fastp quality trimming at Q25, MiXCR clonotype calling, in-frame beta chains only. Rows merge per CDR3 protein into single entries with the most common DNA and genes. The authors' filters were not applied to this entry. The sample table holds around 1.7 million distinct CDR3 sequences, of which under 35% were seen once. Of the sample, under 0.35% is held by the ten largest clones.

The CDR3 holds 11 amino acids from the cysteine to the phenylalanine. The retained sequence is limited to the CDR3, 33 bases, with the frame set at the first base. For CDR1 and CDR2, the germline V gene lists MNHNS and SASEGT. Trimming takes 7 bases off V and 14 bases off J; junction bases not matched to a gene: 6. The specimen was cord blood. This chain joins TRBV6-1 to TRBJ2-1; 9 bases in between match TRBD2. The receptor's source is a newborn girl in good health. The base sequence is TGTGCCAGCACCGTAGCGGGAGAGGAGTTCTTC. Its translation reads: CASTVAGEEFF.